This T cell receptor (beta chain) was recorded in a study of shared clonotypes between healthy human individuals. About the study: Donors were a couple of women and a few men aged 18 to 49.

Study-level results: When naive CD4 clonotypes were compared across a handful of donors, approximately 5% were shared. Incompleteness in sorted-subset sequencing, despite large depth, was shown by rarefaction.

Assay used: immunoSEQ multiplex PCR; TCRdb lists only in-frame clones, some missing. The sample holds about 1.5 million clones, nearly 99% seen once. Trimming at V came to 8 bases and at J to 5 bases, leaving 15 bases not matched to a gene. The CDR3 sequence is 15 residues long. Germline V lookup: CDR1 MDHEN, CDR2 SYDVKM. In regard to this clone: The antigen is undetermined.

This chain links TRBV28 with TRBJ2-7; the match to TRBD2 covers 7 bases. The material sequenced was naive CD4+ T cells sorted from blood. Subset indicated: CD45RA+ positively selected. The receptor comes from a man younger than 40 in good health. The CDR3 DNA sequence: TGTGCCAGCCTAACAGCGGCAGGCGGGAGCAACGAGCAGTACTTC. It translates to CASLTAAGGSNEQYF.